The rows below give T cell receptor beta chains drawn from one sample of a study of cytomegalovirus exposure and HLA in healthy donors. Profiling relied on immunoSEQ multiplex PCR, and the TCRdb table lists in-frame clones only, not all of them. The table lists 170,000 or so clones, just under 80% of them singletons. The sequencing input was PBMCs. All receptors come from a woman in her forties or fifties in good health and CMV-seropositive. CDR3s include the opening cysteine and the closing phenylalanine or tryptophan. Fields, in order: clone size, D gene, V gene, J gene, CDR3 DNA, CDR3 protein. D genes are given only for firm matches. The size entry is marked missing in some rows and otherwise reads once, few, many or a size class.

abundance: .
d_gene: .
v_gene: TRBV5-6
j_gene: TRBJ1-5
CDR3nt: TGTGCCAGCAGCTTGGGTACTTTTAGCAATCAGCCCCAGCATTTT
CDR3aa: CASSLGTFSNQPQHF

abundance: .
d_gene: TRBD1
v_gene: TRBV15
j_gene: TRBJ1-2
CDR3nt: TGTGCCACCAGCAGAGTCAGGGGGCGGAACTATGGCTACACCTTC
CDR3aa: CATSRVRGRNYGYTF

abundance: .
d_gene: .
v_gene: TRBV18
j_gene: TRBJ1-1
CDR3nt: TGTGCCAGCTCACCAATCTCGGGAGTGAAGCATGAAGCTTTCTTT
CDR3aa: CASSPISGVKHEAFF

abundance: .
d_gene: TRBD1
v_gene: TRBV19
j_gene: TRBJ2-2
CDR3nt: TGTGCCAGTACCCGAACGGGACAGCAGAACACCGGGGAGCTGTTTTTT
CDR3aa: CASTRTGQQNTGELFF

abundance: .
d_gene: TRBD2
v_gene: TRBV5-4
j_gene: TRBJ2-7
CDR3nt: TGTGCCAGCAGCCTGGCGGGGGGAAACTACGAGCAGTACTTC
CDR3aa: CASSLAGGNYEQYF

abundance: few
d_gene: .
v_gene: TRBV9
j_gene: TRBJ2-7
CDR3nt: TGTGCCAGCAGCGTAGCCCCGACAGATTACGAGCAGTACTTC
CDR3aa: CASSVAPTDYEQYF

abundance: .
d_gene: TRBD1
v_gene: TRBV7-2
j_gene: TRBJ2-2
CDR3nt: TGTGCCAGCAGCTACAGGGGGAACACCGGGGAGCTGTTTTTT
CDR3aa: CASSYRGNTGELFF

abundance: .
d_gene: TRBD1
v_gene: TRBV5-1
j_gene: TRBJ2-6
CDR3nt: TGCGCCAGCAGCCCCGGGACAGGGGGCTCTGGGGCCAACGTCCTGACTTTC
CDR3aa: CASSPGTGGSGANVLTF

abundance: .
d_gene: .
v_gene: TRBV11-3
j_gene: TRBJ1-2
CDR3nt: TGTGCCAGCAGCTCGGACTATGGCTACACCTTC
CDR3aa: CASSSDYGYTF

abundance: .
d_gene: TRBD2
v_gene: TRBV19
j_gene: TRBJ2-3
CDR3nt: TGTGCCAGTAGTATAGCCCCTAGCGGGGCCTCCGGTAGGGCAGATACGCAGTATTTT
CDR3aa: CASSIAPSGASGRADTQYF

abundance: once
d_gene: TRBD1
v_gene: TRBV27
j_gene: TRBJ1-1
CDR3nt: TGTGCCAGCAGTTTGGGACAGGGGTTGACTGAAGCTTTCTTT
CDR3aa: CASSLGQGLTEAFF

abundance: .
d_gene: TRBD1
v_gene: TRBV2
j_gene: TRBJ1-5
CDR3nt: TGTGCCAGCAGCCGGGGACAGGTCAATCAGCCCCAGCATTTT
CDR3aa: CASSRGQVNQPQHF

abundance: .
d_gene: TRBD2
v_gene: TRBV7-6
j_gene: TRBJ2-2
CDR3nt: TGTGCCAGCAGCTTAGTCGCGGGGGTGAACACCGGGGAGCTGTTTTTT
CDR3aa: CASSLVAGVNTGELFF

abundance: .
d_gene: TRBD2
v_gene: TRBV4-2
j_gene: TRBJ2-1
CDR3nt: TGTGCCAGCAGCCAAGATGCGGGGGGCCAGGGAAGGGGTGAGCAGTTCTTC
CDR3aa: CASSQDAGGQGRGEQFF

abundance: .
d_gene: .
v_gene: TRBV18
j_gene: TRBJ2-7
CDR3nt: TGTGCCAGCTCACCACGAACGGGAGAAGAGCAGTACTTC
CDR3aa: CASSPRTGEEQYF

abundance: .
d_gene: .
v_gene: TRBV14
j_gene: TRBJ2-2
CDR3nt: TGTGCCAGCAGCCGAAAGAGTAACACCGGGGAGCTGTTTTTT
CDR3aa: CASSRKSNTGELFF

abundance: .
d_gene: .
v_gene: TRBV2
j_gene: TRBJ1-1
CDR3nt: TGTGCCAGCGGTAGAGTGGGCCCTGAAGCTTTCTTT
CDR3aa: CASGRVGPEAFF

abundance: .
d_gene: .
v_gene: TRBV11-3
j_gene: TRBJ2-7
CDR3nt: TGTGCCAGCAGCTTGACACAGGGTTCTTACGAGCAGTACTTC
CDR3aa: CASSLTQGSYEQYF

abundance: .
d_gene: .
v_gene: TRBV4-1
j_gene: TRBJ1-1
CDR3nt: TGCGCCAGCAGCCAAGATATCCAGCGGGGGGAAGCTTTCTTT
CDR3aa: CASSQDIQRGEAFF

abundance: .
d_gene: .
v_gene: TRBV5-6
j_gene: TRBJ1-2
CDR3nt: TGTGCCAGCAGCTTGGACAGGTTTTTGGGCTATGGCTACACCTTC
CDR3aa: CASSLDRFLGYGYTF

abundance: .
d_gene: .
v_gene: TRBV29-1
j_gene: TRBJ1-4
CDR3nt: TGCAGCGTCCGCCCTCAGGGCGTTAATGAAAAACTGTTTTTT
CDR3aa: CSVRPQGVNEKLFF

abundance: .
d_gene: .
v_gene: TRBV6-5
j_gene: TRBJ1-2
CDR3nt: TGTGCCAGCAGTTACAGGGGGATCGGCTACACCTTC
CDR3aa: CASSYRGIGYTF

abundance: .
d_gene: TRBD1
v_gene: TRBV9
j_gene: TRBJ2-5
CDR3nt: TGTGCCAGCAGCCTAAATGACAGGGGACAAGAGACCCAGTACTTC
CDR3aa: CASSLNDRGQETQYF

abundance: .
d_gene: TRBD1
v_gene: TRBV5-1
j_gene: TRBJ1-2
CDR3nt: TGCGCCAGCAGCTTAACCACAGGGGGCGCGTTGTACACCTTC
CDR3aa: CASSLTTGGALYTF

abundance: few
d_gene: TRBD1
v_gene: TRBV5-6
j_gene: TRBJ1-2
CDR3nt: TGTGCCAGCAGCCCGGACAGGGGGGGTAACTATGGCTACACCTTC
CDR3aa: CASSPDRGGNYGYTF

abundance: .
d_gene: .
v_gene: TRBV12-5
j_gene: TRBJ2-2
CDR3nt: TGTGCTAGTGCCCCTCGGGGTCCGGACACCGGGGAGCTGTTTTTT
CDR3aa: CASAPRGPDTGELFF

abundance: few
d_gene: .
v_gene: TRBV19
j_gene: TRBJ2-2
CDR3nt: TGTGCCAGTAGTATAGATCCAGTCAGGGGCGCCGGGGAGCTGTTTTTT
CDR3aa: CASSIDPVRGAGELFF

abundance: .
d_gene: .
v_gene: TRBV7-8
j_gene: TRBJ2-6
CDR3nt: TGTGCCAGCAGCTTAGCGGCCCTTAGGAGGGCCAACGGCCTGACTTTC
CDR3aa: CASSLAALRRANGLTF

abundance: .
d_gene: TRBD1
v_gene: TRBV7-8
j_gene: TRBJ2-7
CDR3nt: TGTGCCAGCAGCTTGGACACAGGGGACGAGCAGTACTTC
CDR3aa: CASSLDTGDEQYF

abundance: .
d_gene: TRBD1
v_gene: TRBV19
j_gene: TRBJ1-1
CDR3nt: TGTGCCAGTAGTATAAGACGGACAGGGGGCGGGAGAACTGAAGCTTTCTTT
CDR3aa: CASSIRRTGGGRTEAFF

abundance: .
d_gene: TRBD1
v_gene: TRBV18
j_gene: TRBJ1-2
CDR3nt: TGTGCCAGCTCACCGACAGGGCTTGTTGGTGGCTACACCTTC
CDR3aa: CASSPTGLVGGYTF

abundance: .
d_gene: TRBD1
v_gene: TRBV7-2
j_gene: TRBJ2-7
CDR3nt: TGTGCCAGCAGCTCGGACAGGGGTTACGAGCAGTACTTC
CDR3aa: CASSSDRGYEQYF

abundance: .
d_gene: TRBD2
v_gene: TRBV9
j_gene: TRBJ2-5
CDR3nt: TGTGCCAGCAGACCCACCGGGACTAACCAAGAGACCCAGTACTTC
CDR3aa: CASRPTGTNQETQYF

abundance: .
d_gene: .
v_gene: TRBV28
j_gene: TRBJ1-2
CDR3nt: TGTGCCAGCCTACGGACACCGGGGGACTATGGCTACACCTTC
CDR3aa: CASLRTPGDYGYTF

abundance: .
d_gene: .
v_gene: TRBV27
j_gene: TRBJ1-5
CDR3nt: TGTGCCAGCAAGAAGGGGAGCAATCAGCCCCAGCATTTT
CDR3aa: CASKKGSNQPQHF

abundance: .
d_gene: .
v_gene: TRBV18
j_gene: TRBJ1-2
CDR3nt: TGTGCCAGCTCACCACGACTTCTATCACAGGGAGACTATGGCTACACCTTC
CDR3aa: CASSPRLLSQGDYGYTF

abundance: few
d_gene: .
v_gene: TRBV7-6
j_gene: TRBJ2-5
CDR3nt: TGTGCCAGCAGCTTAGCGCAGGAGGCGACCCAGTACTTC
CDR3aa: CASSLAQEATQYF

abundance: .
d_gene: TRBD1
v_gene: TRBV7-9
j_gene: TRBJ1-1
CDR3nt: TGTGCCAGCATGGTCCTCAGGGGGGCGACTGAAGCTTTCTTT
CDR3aa: CASMVLRGATEAFF

abundance: .
d_gene: TRBD1
v_gene: TRBV9
j_gene: TRBJ1-6
CDR3nt: TGTGCCAGCAGCCCCCGGGACAGCACGAATTCACCCCTCCACTTT
CDR3aa: CASSPRDSTNSPLHF

abundance: .
d_gene: .
v_gene: TRBV18
j_gene: TRBJ1-3
CDR3nt: TGTGCCAGCTCACCAGGGACAAGGGAGCCCGGAAACACCATATATTTT
CDR3aa: CASSPGTREPGNTIYF

abundance: .
d_gene: .
v_gene: TRBV30
j_gene: TRBJ1-5
CDR3nt: TGTGCCTGGAGTGCAGCCATCGGGAATAGCAATCAGCCCCAGCATTTT
CDR3aa: CAWSAAIGNSNQPQHF

abundance: .
d_gene: .
v_gene: TRBV30
j_gene: TRBJ1-2
CDR3nt: TGTGCTCTCTCTTCCGGGATCTATGGCTACACCTTC
CDR3aa: CALSSGIYGYTF

abundance: .
d_gene: .
v_gene: TRBV10-3
j_gene: TRBJ1-5
CDR3nt: TGTGCCATCAGCCTCACGGATCAGCCCCAGCATTTT
CDR3aa: CAISLTDQPQHF

abundance: many
d_gene: .
v_gene: TRBV10-3
j_gene: TRBJ1-1
CDR3nt: TGTGCCATCAGTGTGACAGGGAACACTGAAGCTTTCTTT
CDR3aa: CAISVTGNTEAFF

abundance: .
d_gene: .
v_gene: TRBV5-1
j_gene: TRBJ1-1
CDR3nt: TGCGCCAGCAGCCCAAGGCGGGGGGGCGGCGTGGACACTGAAGCTTTCTTT
CDR3aa: CASSPRRGGGVDTEAFF

abundance: .
d_gene: .
v_gene: TRBV6-5
j_gene: TRBJ2-5
CDR3nt: TGTGCCAGCAGTTCCTTCAACAGGGATGGGGAGACCCAGTACTTC
CDR3aa: CASSSFNRDGETQYF

abundance: .
d_gene: .
v_gene: TRBV19
j_gene: TRBJ2-3
CDR3nt: TGTGCCAGTAAGGATTCCGGGAGCGCCACAGATACGCAGTATTTT
CDR3aa: CASKDSGSATDTQYF

abundance: few
d_gene: .
v_gene: TRBV5-1
j_gene: TRBJ2-2
CDR3nt: TGCGCCAGCAGCTACTCCGGGACTGGTAACACCGGGGAGCTGTTTTTT
CDR3aa: CASSYSGTGNTGELFF

abundance: .
d_gene: .
v_gene: TRBV28
j_gene: TRBJ2-7
CDR3nt: TGTGCCAGCAGCGCGGCGGCGGCGGGGGCCTCCTACGAGCAGTACTTC
CDR3aa: CASSAAAAGASYEQYF

abundance: .
d_gene: .
v_gene: TRBV28
j_gene: TRBJ2-1
CDR3nt: TGTGCCAGCGGCCCCTCGGGGGACTCCTACAATGAGCAGTTCTTC
CDR3aa: CASGPSGDSYNEQFF

abundance: once
d_gene: .
v_gene: TRBV28
j_gene: TRBJ2-1
CDR3nt: TGTGCCAGCAGTTTCCGACAGCTGATCGGCAATGAGCAGTTCTTC
CDR3aa: CASSFRQLIGNEQFF

abundance: .
d_gene: TRBD1
v_gene: TRBV7-2
j_gene: TRBJ2-7
CDR3nt: TGTGCCAGCAGCCCCGGGGCAGGGGGATCGCCCTACGAGCAGTACTTC
CDR3aa: CASSPGAGGSPYEQYF

abundance: .
d_gene: .
v_gene: TRBV27
j_gene: TRBJ2-1
CDR3nt: TGTGCCAGCAGCCAAAGTCGAGGCGGCTTATCCTACAATGAGCAGTTCTTC
CDR3aa: CASSQSRGGLSYNEQFF

abundance: .
d_gene: .
v_gene: TRBV2
j_gene: TRBJ2-7
CDR3nt: TGTGCCAGCAGCCTTAACAGGCTCTCCTACGAGCAGTACTTC
CDR3aa: CASSLNRLSYEQYF

abundance: .
d_gene: .
v_gene: TRBV7-2
j_gene: TRBJ2-6
CDR3nt: TGTGCCAGGCTCCAGGCGGCGGGGGCCAACGGCCTGACTTTC
CDR3aa: CARLQAAGANGLTF

abundance: once
d_gene: TRBD2
v_gene: TRBV2
j_gene: TRBJ2-1
CDR3nt: TGTGCCAGCAGTGAGGGGACTAGTCCGTACAATGAGCAGTTCTTC
CDR3aa: CASSEGTSPYNEQFF

abundance: .
d_gene: .
v_gene: TRBV9
j_gene: TRBJ1-2
CDR3nt: TGTGCCAGCAGCGTAGGAGGGCCTACACCGATTCATCGCTACACCTTC
CDR3aa: CASSVGGPTPIHRYTF